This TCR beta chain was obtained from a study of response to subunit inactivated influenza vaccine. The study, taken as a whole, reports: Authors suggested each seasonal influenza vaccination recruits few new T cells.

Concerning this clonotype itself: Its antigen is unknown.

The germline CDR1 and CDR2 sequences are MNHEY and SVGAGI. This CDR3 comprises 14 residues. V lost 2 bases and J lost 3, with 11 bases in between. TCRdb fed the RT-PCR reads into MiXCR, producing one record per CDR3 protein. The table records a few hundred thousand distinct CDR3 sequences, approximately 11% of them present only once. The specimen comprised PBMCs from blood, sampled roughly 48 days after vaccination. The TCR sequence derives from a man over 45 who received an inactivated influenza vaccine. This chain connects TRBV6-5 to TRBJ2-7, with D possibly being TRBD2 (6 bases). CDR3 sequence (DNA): TGTGCCAGCAGTTACATGCGGGGTGTCTACGAGCAGTACTTC. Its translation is CASSYMRGVYEQYF.